The clone carrying this T cell receptor beta chain has a handful of counts. The antigen is unknown. The data stem from a study of blood T cells in healthy people across ages. Turning to the study itself: There was about one barcoded beta molecule captured by template switching per two T cells.

The CDR3 extends over 16 amino acids. The V and J ends lost 0 bases and 3 bases, in that order; junction bases with no gene match: 5. CDR1 LGHNA and CDR2 YSLEER come from the germline V gene. Study-wide points: Higher diversity, along with more naive CD4+ cells, distinguished long-lived donors from aged donors. Donor CMV infection status was unknown, possibly confounding age-related changes in expanded clonotypes.

Extraction yielded at least 6 micrograms of total RNA per sample. A J-beta primer mix and a sample-barcoded 5' primer were used in a second PCR of about 7 to 12 cycles. TCRdb independently ran MiXCR on the 5' RACE reads; one entry per CDR3 protein. The sample carries around 1,800,000 distinct CDR3 sequences, about two fifths recorded once. The chain couples TRBV4-3 to TRBJ2-5; 9 bases agree with TRBD2. Material for sequencing was blood. The TCR was taken from a human donor in good health. CDR3 protein: CASSQEGSGSEETQYF. The CDR3 nucleotides are TGCGCCAGCAGCCAAGAGGGTAGCGGGAGCGAAGAGACCCAGTACTTC.